This entry lists 14 T cell receptor beta chains sequenced from one sample in a study of early T cells in non-severe SARS-CoV-2 infection. TCRdb recomputed calls from the 5' RACE reads with MiXCR, one row per CDR3 protein. The data show 11,000 or so distinct CDR3 sequences, around 5% seen once. Input material: whole blood. Receptors originate from an adult who was a healthcare worker with PCR-confirmed SARS-CoV-2 infection or an uninfected control (not recorded which).

This clonotype was seen repeatedly, ten times or more. The chain uses TRBV10-3 and TRBJ2-1; TRBD1 matches 8 bases. This CDR3 comprises 13 residues. Germline-derived CDR1 and CDR2 are ENHRY and SYGVKD. V gave up 7 bases and J gave up 5 bases; unmatched junction bases: 4. CDR3 DNA: TGTGCCATCACCAGGGGGCGTAACAATGAGCAGTTCTTC. It yields the protein CAITRGRNNEQFF.

CDR3 sequence: CASSLVSGSYEQYF. DNA for the CDR3: TGTGCCAGCAGTTTGGTTAGCGGGAGCTACGAGCAGTACTTC. The chain links TRBV27 to TRBJ2-7; 9 nucleotides line up with TRBD2. The CDR3 is 14 residues long. The ends lost 3 bases at V and 3 bases at J; junction bases unmatched: 3. Looked up from germline, CDR1 is MNHEY and CDR2 is SMNVEV (reference sequence).

This clonotype occurred many times. The rearrangement links TRBV10-3 to TRBJ2-7; the D is unclear. The V end was cut by 6 bases, the J end by 6 bases, with 9 bases between. Germline V gives CDR1 ENHRY, CDR2 SYGVKD. There are 11 residues in the CDR3. CDR3 loop: CAIRGGGEQYF. DNA for the CDR3: TGTGCCATCAGGGGTGGTGGCGAGCAGTACTTC.

This clonotype was seen many times. The J gene is TRBJ2-1, the V gene TRBV9; 7 bases agree with TRBD1. The CDR3 has 15 residues. Germline V gives CDR1 SGDLS, CDR2 YYNGEE. The V segment lost 3 bases and the J segment 3 bases; nucleotides outside the gene matches: 6. CDR3 in DNA: TGTGCCAGCAGCGAGAGGACAGGTATCTACAATGAGCAGTTCTTC. This codes for CASSERTGIYNEQFF. Looking up the rest from reference TRBV9 and TRBJ2-1 gives the full variable domain: DSGVTQTPKHLITATGQRVTLRCSPRSGDLSVYWYQQSLDQGLQFLIQYYNGEERAKGNILERFSAQQFPDLHSELNLSSLELGDSALYFCASSERTGIYNEQFFGPGTRLTVL.

This clonotype was seen repeatedly, ten times or more. This chain uses TRBV19 with TRBJ2-1; D may be TRBD1 or TRBD2 (5 bases each). The CDR3 loop spans 13 amino acids. V lost 7 bases, J lost 10 bases, and 17 bases lay in between. Germline CDR1 LNHDA, CDR2 SQIVND (reference sequence). The CDR3 DNA reads as TGTGCCAGTATGAGGGGACCGGGGAGCGAGCAGTTCTTC. Protein product: CASMRGPGSEQFF.

This clonotype has just a few counts. The chain uses TRBV6-1 and TRBJ2-3; D might be TRBD1 or TRBD2, each matching 5 bases. Trimming pared 3 bases from V and 1 base from J, leaving 17 bases between. This CDR3 spans 17 amino acids. Germline V gene sequence: CDR1 MNHNS, CDR2 SASEGT. The CDR3 nucleotides read TGTGCCAGCAGTGAGATCGGGAAGGGGCTGGGCACAGATACGCAGTATTTT. It specifies CASSEIGKGLGTDTQYF.

This clonotype is judged medium-sized (0.01 to 0.1%). V gene TRBV10-3 combines with J gene TRBJ2-5, with D uncertain. There are 11 residues in the CDR3. Germline V lookup: CDR1 ENHRY, CDR2 SYGVKD. V gave up 6 bases and J gave up 5 bases, with 7 bases separating them. DNA of the CDR3: TGTGCCATCAGAACAGACGAGACCCAGTACTTC. Protein sequence: CAIRTDETQYF.

This clonotype was counted ten times or more. The rearrangement links TRBV20-1 to TRBJ2-3; 9 positions agree with TRBD2. The trim removed 6 bases at V and 4 bases at J, leaving 17 bases unmatched. The CDR3 extends over 17 amino acids. Germline loops: CDR1 DFQATT, CDR2 SNEGSKA (reference sequence). CDR3 sequence reads: CSATSLAGTLRADTQYF. CDR3 nucleotides: TGCAGTGCAACTAGCCTAGCGGGGACACTCCGGGCAGATACGCAGTATTTT.

There are many counts of this clonotype. The chain uses TRBV7-9 and TRBJ1-4; 10 bases map to TRBD1. The CDR3 has 15 amino acids. Germline CDR1 and CDR2: SEHNR and FQNEAQ (reference sequence). The V and J ends lost 5 bases and 8 bases, in that order; junction bases with no gene match: 8. CDR3 residues: CASSEGTGDWEKLFF. The CDR3 bases are TGTGCCAGCAGCGAAGGGACAGGGGATTGGGAAAAACTGTTTTTT.

The rearrangement uses TRBV4-1 and TRBJ2-7; weak D call: TRBD2 (6 bases). The germline V and J ends were trimmed by 4 bases and 3 bases, with 19 bases remaining between them. CDR3 length: 16 residues. Germline V gene data show CDR1 as MGHRA and CDR2 as YSYEKL. DNA of the CDR3: TGCGCCAGCAGCCTTTTTAAAGGAGGGAAAAACTACGAGCAGTACTTC. Translated: CASSLFKGGKNYEQYF.

This clonotype has ten or more counts. The CDR3 DNA follows: TGTGCCAGCAGTTCCGACAGGGGGAAAGGCTTAGATGAGCAGTTCTTC. Its translation is CASSSDRGKGLDEQFF. The chain couples TRBV2 to TRBJ2-1; TRBD1 matches 9 bases. The CDR3 is made up of 16 amino acids. Germline CDR1 and CDR2: SNHLY and FYNNEI. After removal of 5 bases from V and 8 bases from J, the junction contained 13 bases not matched to a gene.

This clonotype was seen ten or more times. The rearrangement links TRBV6-6 to TRBJ2-7, with TRBD2 as a possible D gene (5 bases). Trimming pared 0 bases from V and 3 bases from J, leaving 12 bases between. The V gene's germline CDR1 is MNHNY and CDR2 SVGAGI (reference sequence). The CDR3 sequence is 15 residues long. The DNA of the CDR3 is TGTGCCAGCAGTTACTCGAGGGTACAAGGCTACGAGCAGTACTTC. Encoded protein: CASSYSRVQGYEQYF.

Judged by abundance, this clonotype is medium-sized. The rearrangement uses TRBV11-2 and TRBJ2-5, with TRBD1 matching 7 bases. The CDR3 is 15 residues long. Per germline, CDR1 SGHAT and CDR2 FQNNGV. V lost 8 bases, J lost 3 bases, and 12 bases stayed unmatched. The CDR3: CASSQTGIGEETQYF. The DNA of the CDR3 is TGTGCCAGCTCCCAGACAGGGATTGGGGAAGAGACCCAGTACTTC.

This clonotype was counted many times. V and J are TRBV20-1 and TRBJ1-6; D might be TRBD1 (6 bases). V dropped 6 bases and J dropped 7 bases, with 13 bases sitting between them. The V gene's germline CDR1 is DFQATT and CDR2 SNEGSKA (reference sequence). The CDR3 has 13 amino acids. In DNA form, the CDR3 reads TGCAGTGCCCAAGGACAGCTAAATTCACCCCTCCACTTT. Translated, it gives CSAQGQLNSPLHF.